The 6 T cell receptor beta chains presented below share a single source sample, sequenced in a study of beta chain features in type 1 diabetes. Broader study findings: People with Type 1 diabetes carried modestly yet significantly shorter TCRB CDR3s in all four CD4+ subsets.

Their antigen targets remain unknown. Expressed TCRB transcripts were sequenced after all isolated RNA was converted to cDNA. Here immunoSEQ multiplex PCR was the method, and the copy in TCRdb shows in-frame clones only, minus some. The table has under 300,000 clones, roughly 14% seen once. Sequencing was performed on naive CD4+ T cells from blood. These TCRs come from a man aged 30-40 years with type 1 diabetes.

This clone was detected a few times. The genes are TRBV27 and TRBJ1-2; D remains unclear. V lost 3 bases, J lost 3 bases, and 11 bases lay in between. The CDR3 runs to 14 residues. Germline V lookup: CDR1 MNHEY, CDR2 SMNVEV (reference sequence). The CDR3 nucleotides read TGTGCCAGCAGTTTGAGCGGGATTCACTATGGCTACACCTTC. It codes for CASSLSGIHYGYTF.

V gene TRBV30 combines with J gene TRBJ1-1, with a weak D call TRBD1 (6 bases). From germline, CDR1 is GTSNPN and CDR2 SVGIG (reference sequence). This CDR3 region has 15 residues. The V and J ends lost 3 bases and 6 bases respectively, with 20 bases between them. CDR3 nucleotide sequence: TGTGCCTGGAGGCCGGGCTTGACAGGTAGGCCTGAAGCTTTCTTT. Amino acid sequence: CAWRPGLTGRPEAFF.

This clone was seen a few times. V usage is TRBV11-3 and J usage is TRBJ2-1; TRBD1 agrees at 7 bases. The V and J ends lost 3 bases and 10 bases, in that order; junction bases with no gene match: 6. Germline CDR1 and CDR2: SGHNT and YENEEA. The CDR3 contains 13 residues. DNA for the CDR3: TGTGCCAGCAGCTTGAGGGGGCCCGCGGAGCAGTTCTTC. Protein product: CASSLRGPAEQFF.

The V and J genes are TRBV19 and TRBJ1-1; 8 bases agree with TRBD1. CDR3 length: 13 amino acids. From germline, CDR1 is LNHDA and CDR2 SQIVND (reference sequence). The junction had 3 bases not matched to a gene; V was cut back by 5 bases and J by 4 bases. CDR3 bases: TGTGCCAGTAGTGTTACAGGGGGCACTGAAGCTTTCTTT. This codes for CASSVTGGTEAFF.

CDR3 region: CASSWGEASTDTQYF. The CDR3 coding sequence is TGTGCCAGCAGCTGGGGAGAAGCTAGCACAGATACGCAGTATTTT. The genes are TRBV7-9 and TRBJ2-3; possibly TRBD2 for D (5 bases). V lost 4 bases and J 0 bases, leaving 11 bases between the germline ends. Per germline, CDR1 SEHNR and CDR2 FQNEAQ (reference sequence). The CDR3 is 15 residues long.

The chain links TRBV13 to TRBJ2-1, with unresolved D. The CDR3 covers 14 residues. V was cut by 1 base and J by 9 bases, with 13 bases left in between. Germline-derived CDR1 and CDR2 are PRHDT and FYEKMQ (reference sequence). Written as DNA, the CDR3 is TGTGCCAGCAGCTTAGCCCGGCCCCCGGGTGAGCAGTTCTTC. Encoded protein: CASSLARPPGEQFF.